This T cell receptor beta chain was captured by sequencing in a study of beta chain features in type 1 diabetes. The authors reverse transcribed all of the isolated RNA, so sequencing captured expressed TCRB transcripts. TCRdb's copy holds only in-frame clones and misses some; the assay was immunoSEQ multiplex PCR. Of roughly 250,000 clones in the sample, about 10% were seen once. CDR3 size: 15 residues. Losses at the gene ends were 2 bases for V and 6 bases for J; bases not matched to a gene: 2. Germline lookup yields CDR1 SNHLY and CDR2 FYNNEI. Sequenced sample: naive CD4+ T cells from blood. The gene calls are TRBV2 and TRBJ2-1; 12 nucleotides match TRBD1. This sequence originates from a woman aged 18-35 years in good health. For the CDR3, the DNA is TGTGCCAGCAGTGAATGGGGACAGGGGGCCAATGAGCAGTTCTTC. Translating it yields CASSEWGQGANEQFF.